This TCR beta chain was identified in a study of shared clonotypes between healthy human individuals. In its sample, this clone was seen a few times. Its antigen is as yet unknown. Per germline, CDR1 KGHSH and CDR2 LQKENI. Germline trimming cut 4 bases from V and 5 bases from J; bases unmatched to any gene: 8. CDR3 length: 15 amino acids. The split of CD4+ cells yielded CD45RA+ naive and CD45RA-negative memory subsets. Study observations and caveats: Represented genetic and exposure-history diversity was restricted by having few donors.

Investigators spread the genomic DNA of each subset evenly over several immunoSEQ plates. TCRdb keeps only in-frame clones here, not all; method: immunoSEQ multiplex PCR. This table has about 980,000 clones, roughly 72% appearing once. This TCR came from a man aged 18 to 29 in good health. The sample was memory CD4+ T cells sorted from blood. Subset meaning: CD45RA-negative fraction. V gene TRBV18 combines with J gene TRBJ1-1; 9 bases fit TRBD1. In nucleotides, the CDR3 is TGTGCCAGCTCACTCCGGACAGGGGAAAGGACTGAAGCTTTCTTT. Protein product: CASSLRTGERTEAFF.